This T cell receptor beta chain was observed in a study of T cell changes during pregnancy in multiple sclerosis. CDR3 size: 15 residues. Germline CDR1 and CDR2: SEHNR and FQNEAQ (reference sequence). Trimming took 1 base from V and 2 from J, leaving 12 bases between them. Generated by immunoSEQ multiplex PCR, the TCRdb table keeps only in-frame clones and is missing some. The sample gives approximately 41,000 clones, almost 95% of which show up once; roughly 8.3% is in the top ten. The sequencing here drew on CD8+ T cells from peripheral blood mononuclear cells, taken in the third trimester of pregnancy. The gene calls are TRBV7-9 and TRBJ2-7; the D gene is possibly TRBD1 (6 bases). The clonotype was recovered from a female donor with multiple sclerosis, enrolled in a pregnancy study. Here the CDR3 reads CASSLGVGTTYEQYF. CDR3 DNA sequence: TGTGCCAGCAGCTTAGGGGTAGGGACAACCTACGAGCAGTACTTC.